The clone carrying this TCR beta chain appeared once. Its specificity is not known. The germline gives CDR1 SGHAT, CDR2 FQDESV (reference sequence). Between the trimmed V and J ends, which lost 5 bases and 4 bases, there was a span of 17 bases. The CDR3 is made up of 15 amino acids. The data originate from a study of blood T cells in healthy people across ages. Study-level background: Using template switching, researchers captured about one barcoded beta molecule for each two T cells. Findings and limits, study-wide: Naive T cell percentage and TCR beta diversity correlated strongly.

It was with a sample-barcoded 5' primer and a J-beta primer mix that a second PCR of roughly 7 to 12 cycles was run. TCRdb used MiXCR to reprocess the 5' RACE reads, holding one entry per CDR3 protein. The sample gives 800,000 or so distinct CDR3 sequences, around two thirds of which show up once; 25% to 30% is in the top ten. Every participating donor contributed roughly 9.6 milliliters of peripheral blood through a draw. Total RNA, at least 6 micrograms per sample, came from PBMCs. Sequencing used blood. The sequence derives from a man aged 25-40 years in good health. The chain links TRBV11-1 to TRBJ1-1; D unclear. In DNA form, the CDR3 reads TGTGCCAGCAGCCCGAAGGGTTGGATGGTCACTGAAGCTTTCTTT. Protein: CASSPKGWMVTEAFF.